This T cell receptor beta chain appears in the sequencing data of a study of T cells in Graves' hyperthyroidism and ophthalmopathy. Regions amplified from RNA transcripts were the TCR beta CDR3 regions. The HTBI primer set drove a first-round RT-PCR of the TCR CDR3. TCRdb reanalysed the multiplex PCR reads using MiXCR and keeps one entry per CDR3 protein. The data show around 400,000 distinct CDR3 sequences, 13% to 15% seen once. The TCR was taken from a woman in her sixties or seventies with Graves' ophthalmopathy. The sample was blood.

CDR3: CSARWGGSGLAGTGSYEQYF. The DNA of the CDR3 is TGCAGTGCTAGATGGGGTGGTTCGGGACTAGCGGGAACGGGCTCCTACGAGCAGTACTTC. This chain links TRBV20-1 with TRBJ2-7; 13 positions match TRBD2. Unmatched junction bases numbered 16, after V lost 2 bases and J lost 0 bases. In germline, CDR1 is DFQATT, CDR2 SNEGSKA (reference sequence). CDR3 length: 20 amino acids.